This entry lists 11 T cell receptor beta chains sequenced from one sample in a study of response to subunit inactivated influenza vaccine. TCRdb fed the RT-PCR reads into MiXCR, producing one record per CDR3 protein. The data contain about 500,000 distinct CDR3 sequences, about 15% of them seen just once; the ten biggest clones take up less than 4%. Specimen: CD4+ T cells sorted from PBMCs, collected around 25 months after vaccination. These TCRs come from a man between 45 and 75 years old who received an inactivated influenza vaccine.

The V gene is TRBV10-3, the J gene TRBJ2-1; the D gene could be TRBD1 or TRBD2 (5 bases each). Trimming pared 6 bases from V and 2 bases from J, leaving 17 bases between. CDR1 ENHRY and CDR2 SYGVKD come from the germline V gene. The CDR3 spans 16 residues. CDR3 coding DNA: TGTGCCATCAGCCCACTAGGGACGGCCCCCTACAATGAGCAGTTCTTC. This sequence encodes CAISPLGTAPYNEQFF.

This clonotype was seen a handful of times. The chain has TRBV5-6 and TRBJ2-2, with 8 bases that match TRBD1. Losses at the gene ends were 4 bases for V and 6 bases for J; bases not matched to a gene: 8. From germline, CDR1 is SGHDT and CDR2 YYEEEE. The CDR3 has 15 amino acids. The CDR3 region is CASSPGQGLPGELFF. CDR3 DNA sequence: TGTGCCAGCAGCCCCGGACAGGGCTTGCCCGGGGAGCTGTTTTTT.

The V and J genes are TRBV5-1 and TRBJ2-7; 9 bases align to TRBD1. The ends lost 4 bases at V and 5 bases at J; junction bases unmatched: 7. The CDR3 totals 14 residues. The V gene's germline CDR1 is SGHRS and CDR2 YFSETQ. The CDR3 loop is CASSIGQGSNEQYF. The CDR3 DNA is TGCGCCAGCAGCATAGGACAGGGGTCCAACGAGCAGTACTTC.

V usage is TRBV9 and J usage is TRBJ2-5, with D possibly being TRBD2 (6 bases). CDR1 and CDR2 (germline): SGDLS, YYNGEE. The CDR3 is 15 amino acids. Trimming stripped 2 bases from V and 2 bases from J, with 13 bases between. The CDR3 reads CASSVSPGGQETQYF. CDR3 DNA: TGTGCCAGCAGCGTGTCGCCCGGGGGACAAGAGACCCAGTACTTC.

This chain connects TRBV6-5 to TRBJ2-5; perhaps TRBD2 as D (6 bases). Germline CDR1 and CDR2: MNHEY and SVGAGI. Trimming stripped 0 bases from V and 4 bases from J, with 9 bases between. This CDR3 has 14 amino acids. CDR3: CASSYSGGGETQYF. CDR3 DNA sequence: TGTGCCAGCAGTTACTCTGGGGGAGGAGAGACCCAGTACTTC.

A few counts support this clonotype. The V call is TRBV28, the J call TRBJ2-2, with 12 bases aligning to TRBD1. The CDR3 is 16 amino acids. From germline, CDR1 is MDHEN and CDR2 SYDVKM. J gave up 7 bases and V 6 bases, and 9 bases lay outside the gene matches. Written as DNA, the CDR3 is TGTGCCAGCAGCACTTGGGACAGGGGGCGCGGCGGGGAGCTGTTTTTT. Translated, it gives CASSTWDRGRGGELFF.

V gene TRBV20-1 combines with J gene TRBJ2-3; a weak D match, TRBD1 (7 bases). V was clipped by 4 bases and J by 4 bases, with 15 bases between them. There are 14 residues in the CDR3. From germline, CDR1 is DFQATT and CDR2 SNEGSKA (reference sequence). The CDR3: CSATNRGGADTQYF. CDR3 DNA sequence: TGCAGTGCTACGAACAGGGGAGGTGCAGATACGCAGTATTTT.

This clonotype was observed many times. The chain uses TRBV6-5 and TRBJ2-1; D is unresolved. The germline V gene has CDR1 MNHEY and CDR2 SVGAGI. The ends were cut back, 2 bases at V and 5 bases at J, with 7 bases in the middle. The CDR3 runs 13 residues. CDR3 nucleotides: TGTGCCAGCAGTTACCTCGGTCACAATGAGCAGTTCTTC. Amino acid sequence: CASSYLGHNEQFF.

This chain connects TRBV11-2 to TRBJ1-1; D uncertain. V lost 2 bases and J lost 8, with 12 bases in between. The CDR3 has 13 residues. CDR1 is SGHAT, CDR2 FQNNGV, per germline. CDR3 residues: CASSLRVYREAFF. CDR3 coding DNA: TGTGCCAGCAGCTTAAGAGTCTATCGCGAAGCTTTCTTT.

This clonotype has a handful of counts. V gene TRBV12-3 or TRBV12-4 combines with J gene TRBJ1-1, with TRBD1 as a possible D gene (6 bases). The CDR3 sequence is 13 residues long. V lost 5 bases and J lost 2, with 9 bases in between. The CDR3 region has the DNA TGTGCCAGCAGTAACAGGGTAAACACTGAAGCTTTCTTT. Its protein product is CASSNRVNTEAFF.

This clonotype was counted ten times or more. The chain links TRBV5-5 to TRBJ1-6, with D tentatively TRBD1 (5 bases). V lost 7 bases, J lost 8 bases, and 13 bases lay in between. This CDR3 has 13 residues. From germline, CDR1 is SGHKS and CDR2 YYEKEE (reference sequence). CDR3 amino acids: CASLRQPDSPLHF. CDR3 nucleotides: TGTGCCAGCCTCAGACAGCCCGATTCACCCCTCCACTTT.